The table lists the clone carrying this T cell receptor beta chain with many counts. The antigen is undetermined. Each CDR3 protein is one row after TCRdb ran MiXCR on the 5' RACE reads. The repertoire holds 150,000 to 200,000 distinct CDR3 sequences, with around 13% as singletons. The sample originates from a study of CD8 T cells in ankylosing spondylitis. The study's findings and limits: A TCR beta motif of eight highly homologous variants appeared characteristic of ankylosing spondylitis blood. Clones linked to disease were reported to show significant enrichment in matched ankylosing spondylitis synovial fluid.

Trimming left V 1 base short and J 4 bases short, with 11 bases between. Germline loops: CDR1 LGHDT, CDR2 YNNKEL (reference sequence). This CDR3 has 15 residues. Specimen: blood, either unsorted or a sorted T cell fraction (not recorded which). The rearrangement uses TRBV3-1 and TRBJ2-4; D is unclear. The receptor comes from a female donor with ankylosing spondylitis or in good health (not recorded which). CDR3 protein: CASSQGSVHKNIQYF. The DNA for the CDR3 is TGTGCCAGCAGCCAAGGTTCAGTTCATAAAAACATTCAGTACTTC.